Sequencing of this T cell receptor beta chain was carried out in a study of T-cell memory formation after mild COVID-19 (dated by TCRdb to about 2021). Regarding the study in general: TCR sequence clusters from the two donors were found to be largely donor specific. Two young, previously healthy adult volunteers made up the cohort, one male and one female. T-cell clones expanding and contracting after mild COVID-19 in a couple of donors were tracked by longitudinal TCRalpha and TCRbeta repertoire sequencing. On the study overall, not on this receptor specifically: Clones that contracted from day 15 to 85 showed balanced CD4/CD8 phenotypes, whereas a second wave of clones that expanded from day 15 to 37 leaned towards CD4+. The detection of some responding clones in pre-infection memory suggests that pre-existing cross-reactive memory T cells joined the SARS-CoV-2 response. SARS-CoV-2 specificity was not confirmed for the second-wave clones peaking on day 37. Contracting CD4+ clones were located mainly in the CM and EM memory subsets, whereas CD8+ clones were found to be enriched in EMRA. The study included only a couple of mild cases, and larger cohorts that include severe cases with pre-infection samples were judged to be necessary.

Ficoll-Paque density gradient centrifugation was the method used to isolate PBMCs. Sequenced using an Illumina NovaSeq 6000. TCRalpha and TCRbeta cDNA libraries were built by 5'RACE with constant-segment primers, adding sample barcodes and unique molecular identifiers. Trizol reagent was used to extract RNA from every sample. Libraries were amplified in two PCR steps, with a second sample barcode and Illumina TruSeq adapters added in the second step. Sequencing of libraries was performed on an Illumina NovaSeq with 2 x 150 bp paired-end reads. The paper's data handling went like this. The reads were demultiplexed and collapsed into UMI-guided consensus sequences using migec v1.2.7. Using mixcr v2.1.11, UMI consensuses were aligned to TRA and TRB V and J templates and then assembled into clonotypes. Expanded or contracted clonotypes were those called significant by both edgeR and NoisET, with noise models trained on biological replicates. For edgeR calls, a false discovery rate-adjusted p below 0.01 and a log2 fold-change threshold of 1 were applied. As an exploratory analysis of dynamics, max-normalized trajectories of the 1000 most abundant clonotypes were examined by PCA with hierarchical clustering. The CD4 or CD8 phenotype of responding clones was assigned using the separately sequenced CD4+ and CD8+ repertoires. The public reads were quality trimmed at Q25 with fastp and then assembled into clones with MiXCR by TCRdb, keeping productive beta chains. Under each unique CDR3 protein, matching rows form one entry showing the most common genes and DNA. The authors' filters were not applied to this entry. Across this sample there are some 120,000 distinct CDR3 sequences, with roughly 6% seen only once. Over 2% of the sample rests with the top ten.

Concerning this clonotype itself: Its target antigen remains unknown. The input lacks base qualities; no much larger clone sits a single base away.

Counted from cysteine to phenylalanine, this CDR3 has 15 amino acids. Kept here is only the CDR3 DNA, which spans 45 bases and is read in frame from base 1. Sequences DFQATT (CDR1) and SNEGSKA (CDR2) are obtained from the germline V gene (reference sequence). V is shortened by 6 bases, J by 0 bases, and the region joining them spans 15 bases. Material for sequencing was PBMCs or a T cell subset sorted from them (not recorded which). The TCR sequence derives from an adult woman who had mild COVID-19 (a few samples of this study predate the infection). The sample titles of this study are shuffled in the database, so cell type and time point are left out; the donor was told from shared clones. The chain employs TRBV20-1 and TRBJ2-1; matching of 6 bases hints at TRBD2 as the D gene. The encoded CDR3 is CSAARGGNSYNEQFF. The nucleotide sequence is TGCAGTGCAGCCCGCGGCGGGAACTCCTACAATGAGCAGTTCTTC.